A selection of T cell receptor beta chains follows, all from one sample in a study of early T cells in non-severe SARS-CoV-2 infection. TCRdb reprocessed the 5' RACE reads via MiXCR and lists one record per CDR3 protein. This table holds about 67,000 distinct CDR3 sequences, roughly 11% found once. The sample comprised whole blood. All receptors derive from an adult who was a healthcare worker with PCR-confirmed SARS-CoV-2 infection or an uninfected control (not recorded which). Each CDR3 is given with its conserved first and last residue. A D gene is named only where the DNA matches it firmly. Some rows have no size entry. The others give once, few or many, or a class for an expanded clone.

v_gene: TRBV11-2
d_gene: NA
abundance: many
j_gene: TRBJ1-1
CDR3aa: CASSRNPTDSNTEAFF
CDR3nt: TGTGCCAGCAGCCGAAACCCGACAGACTCGAACACTGAAGCTTTCTTT

v_gene: TRBV29-1
d_gene: NA
abundance: many
j_gene: TRBJ1-6
CDR3aa: CSVADRGDSPLHF
CDR3nt: TGCAGCGTTGCTGACAGAGGGGATTCACCCCTCCACTTT

v_gene: TRBV9
d_gene: NA
abundance: NA
j_gene: TRBJ2-3
CDR3aa: CASTPEGFGDTQYF
CDR3nt: TGTGCCAGCACTCCAGAGGGGTTTGGAGATACGCAGTATTTT

v_gene: TRBV11-3
d_gene: NA
abundance: few
j_gene: TRBJ2-7
CDR3aa: CASSTRHAPPYEQYF
CDR3nt: TGTGCCAGCAGCACACGACATGCGCCTCCTTACGAGCAGTACTTC

v_gene: TRBV5-5
d_gene: NA
abundance: many
j_gene: TRBJ2-5
CDR3aa: CASSLVETQYF
CDR3nt: TGTGCCAGCAGCTTGGTTGAGACCCAGTACTTC

v_gene: TRBV12-3/TRBV12-4
d_gene: TRBD1
abundance: many
j_gene: TRBJ1-3
CDR3aa: CASSSTGKFGNTIYF
CDR3nt: TGTGCCAGCAGTTCGACAGGGAAGTTCGGAAACACCATATATTTT

v_gene: TRBV5-1
d_gene: NA
abundance: many
j_gene: TRBJ1-1
CDR3aa: CASSPGGFAALNTEAFF
CDR3nt: TGCGCCAGCAGTCCCGGGGGGTTCGCAGCCCTGAACACTGAAGCTTTCTTT

v_gene: TRBV11-3
d_gene: NA
abundance: many
j_gene: TRBJ2-2
CDR3aa: CASSLKSGMMTGELFF
CDR3nt: TGTGCCAGCAGCTTGAAGAGTGGTATGATGACCGGGGAGCTGTTTTTT

v_gene: TRBV3-1
d_gene: TRBD2
abundance: many
j_gene: TRBJ2-7
CDR3aa: CASSPAAGRGSEQYF
CDR3nt: TGTGCCAGCAGCCCGGCGGCCGGGAGGGGATCCGAGCAGTACTTC

v_gene: TRBV4-1
d_gene: NA
abundance: NA
j_gene: TRBJ2-2
CDR3aa: CASSQGGRDFRELFF
CDR3nt: TGCGCCAGCAGCCAAGGGGGGAGAGACTTCCGGGAGCTGTTTTTT